The rows below give T cell receptor beta chains drawn from one sample of a study of shared clonotypes between healthy human individuals. The assay was immunoSEQ multiplex PCR, and TCRdb's table has in-frame clones only and misses some. The sample carries just under 350,000 clones, 73% recorded once. What was sequenced was memory CD4+ T cells sorted from blood. These receptors came from a man under 40 in good health. CDR3s include the opening cysteine and the closing phenylalanine or tryptophan. D genes are given only for firm matches. Only some rows state a clone size, as once, few, many or a class for expanded clones.

D	V	J	size	length	DNA	CDR3
.	TRBV6-5	TRBJ2-3	many	12	TGTGCCAGCAGCGAAGAGGGGGATACGCAGTATTTT	CASSEEGDTQYF
.	TRBV5-1	TRBJ2-1	.	12	TGCGCCAGCAGCTCCATTTTCAATGAGCAGTTCTTC	CASSSIFNEQFF
.	TRBV5-1	TRBJ2-7	.	15	TGCGCCAGCAGAGACGGGACGCAGAACTTCCACGAGCAGTACTTC	CASRDGTQNFHEQYF
.	TRBV6-5	TRBJ2-6	.	15	TGTGCCAGCACGGGATTGACTTACGGGGCCAACGTCCTGACTTTC	CASTGLTYGANVLTF
TRBD1	TRBV6-5	TRBJ2-4	.	13	TGTGCCGTTCGAACAGGGGGCACAAACATTCAGTACTTC	CAVRTGGTNIQYF
.	TRBV7-2	TRBJ2-3	few	15	TGTGCCAGCAGCTTAGATCCCCTGTACACAGATACGCAGTATTTT	CASSLDPLYTDTQYF
TRBD1	TRBV7-2	TRBJ2-7	.	13	TGTGCCAGCAGCTTAGTCGAGACAGGGTCGGTTTCCTTC	CASSLVETGSVSF
.	TRBV21-1	TRBJ2-7	.	15	TGTGCCACCCGCCCCGCGGGACGGAAGATCTACGAGCAGTACTTC	CATRPAGRKIYEQYF
TRBD1	TRBV18	TRBJ2-7	.	17	TGTGCCAGCTCATCTTCACTGCCGGGACAGGGGGGGCTCGAGGGGTACTTC	CASSSSLPGQGGLEGYF
.	TRBV5-1	TRBJ2-2	.	13	TGCGCCAGCAGATTGGGGGACACCGGGGAGCTGTTTTTT	CASRLGDTGELFF
TRBD1	TRBV28	TRBJ1-5	.	16	TGTGCCAGCAGTTTACCACCGGGACAGGGGTTTCAGCCCCAGCATTTT	CASSLPPGQGFQPQHF
.	TRBV28	TRBJ1-5	.	14	TGTGCCAGCAGTCATACAGGGCCCAATCAGCCCCAGCATTTT	CASSHTGPNQPQHF
TRBD1	TRBV7-2	TRBJ1-4	.	17	TGTGCCAGCAGCTTAGTTGCAGGGGGCGAACTTAATGAAAAACTGTTTTTT	CASSLVAGGELNEKLFF
TRBD2	TRBV5-1	TRBJ2-2	.	18	TGCGCCAGCAGTCCATCGGGACTAGCGGGAGGGGCCACCGGGGAGCTGTTTTTT	CASSPSGLAGGATGELFF
.	TRBV28	TRBJ1-2	few	15	TGTGCCAGCAGTTTACCCCTGGGGTGGGCCTATGGCTACACCTTC	CASSLPLGWAYGYTF
TRBD2	TRBV13	TRBJ2-5	.	14	TGTGCCAGCATGGGCGGGAGGAGGGGAGAGACCCAGTACTTC	CASMGGRRGETQYF
.	TRBV30	TRBJ1-5	.	17	TGTACCTGGAGGCCCCATTCTACGCGGGGCGTGGGGCAGCCCCAGCATTTT	CTWRPHSTRGVGQPQHF
.	TRBV7-9	TRBJ2-4	once	14	TGTGCCAGCAGTCTAAATGCAGGGGAAAACATTCAGTACTTC	CASSLNAGENIQYF
.	TRBV19	TRBJ2-1	once	16	TGTGCCAGTAGGGGCGGAAGCGGGCGTTCCTACAATGAGCAGTTCTTC	CASRGGSGRSYNEQFF